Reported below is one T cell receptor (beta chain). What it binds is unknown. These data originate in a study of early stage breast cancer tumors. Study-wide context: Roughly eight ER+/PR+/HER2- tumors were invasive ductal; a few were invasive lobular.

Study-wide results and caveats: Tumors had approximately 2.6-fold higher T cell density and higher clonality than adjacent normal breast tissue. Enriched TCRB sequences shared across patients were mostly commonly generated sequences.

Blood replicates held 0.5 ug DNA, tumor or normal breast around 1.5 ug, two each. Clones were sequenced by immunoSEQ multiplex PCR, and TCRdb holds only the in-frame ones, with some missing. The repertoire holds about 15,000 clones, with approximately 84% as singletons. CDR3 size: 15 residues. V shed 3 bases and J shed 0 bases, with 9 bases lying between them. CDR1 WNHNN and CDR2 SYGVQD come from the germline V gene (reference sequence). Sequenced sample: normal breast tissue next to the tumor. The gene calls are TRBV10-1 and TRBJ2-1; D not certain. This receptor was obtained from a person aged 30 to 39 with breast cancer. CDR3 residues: CASSEGLGSYNEQFF. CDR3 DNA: TGCGCCAGCAGTGAAGGGCTCGGCTCCTACAATGAGCAGTTCTTC.